This TCR beta chain was documented in a study of T cell responses to AZD1222 COVID-19 vaccine. Points from the study as a whole: Receipt of two AZD1222 doses was followed by a rise in Spike-specific TCR breadth and depth.

Second-dose timings of about 4 or about 12 weeks were pooled. As to this clone: Antigen: not known.

The assay was immunoSEQ multiplex PCR, and TCRdb's table has in-frame clones only and misses some. Here the sample spans 150,000 to 200,000 clones, 94% being singletons. This CDR3 has 14 residues. CDR1 SGDLS and CDR2 YYNGEE come from the germline V gene. J was trimmed by 8 bases and V by 3 bases; bases with no gene match: 4. The TCR comes from an adult who received the AZD1222 COVID-19 vaccine. The chain joins TRBV9 to TRBJ1-6, with 8 bases fitting TRBD1. The starting material was peripheral blood, obtained 28 days after the second AZD1222 dose. This chain's CDR3 is CASSEDRADSPLHF. CDR3 DNA sequence: TGTGCCAGCAGCGAGGACAGGGCGGATTCACCCCTCCACTTT.